This record concerns one TCR beta chain sequence. The data were obtained in a study of blood T cell repertoires in COVID-19. At the level of the study: Whether acute or convalescent, the COVID-19 samples came from the United States, Italy and Spain. From T cells, B-cell-depleted T cells, or PBMCs came the material, which was cDNA or gDNA.

Assay: immunoSEQ multiplex PCR; the TCRdb copy retains only in-frame clones and omits some. This sample has about 200,000 clones; about 85% occur once, and the top ten carry 20% to 25%. J was trimmed by 3 bases and V by 4 bases; bases with no gene match: 9. The CDR3 runs 15 residues. CDR1 and CDR2 from the germline V gene are SGHRS and YFSETQ. The V and J genes are TRBV5-1 and TRBJ1-2; TRBD1 matches at 7 bases. The receptor's source is a man aged 55 to 69 with active or convalescent COVID-19. Sequenced material: peripheral blood. The CDR3 bases are TGCGCCAGCAGCCTAGGGACAGCCAGAGACTATGGCTACACCTTC. Its translation: CASSLGTARDYGYTF.